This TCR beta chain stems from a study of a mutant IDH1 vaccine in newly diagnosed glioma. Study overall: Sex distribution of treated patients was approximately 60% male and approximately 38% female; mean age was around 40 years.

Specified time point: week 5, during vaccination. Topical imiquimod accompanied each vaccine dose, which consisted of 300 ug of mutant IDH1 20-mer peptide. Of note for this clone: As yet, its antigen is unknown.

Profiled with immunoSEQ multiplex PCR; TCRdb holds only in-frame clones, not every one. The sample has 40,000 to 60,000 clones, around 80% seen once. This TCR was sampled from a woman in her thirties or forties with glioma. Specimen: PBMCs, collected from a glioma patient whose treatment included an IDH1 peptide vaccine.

The CDR3 spells CASSSRQTTDYGYTF. The CDR3 bases are TGTGCCAGCAGCTCCAGACAGACAACAGATTATGGCTACACCTTC. The gene calls are TRBV7-9 and TRBJ1-2; D perhaps matches TRBD1 (5 bases). This CDR3 has 15 amino acids. Germline V CDR1 and CDR2: SEHNR, FQNEAQ (reference sequence). V was trimmed by 4 bases and J by 5 bases, leaving 17 bases between them.